This T cell receptor (beta chain) was documented in a study of CD8 T cells in ankylosing spondylitis. Overall study findings and caveats: Researchers report that disease-linked clones proved CD8+ and relatively rare in peripheral blood. Seemingly characteristic of ankylosing spondylitis blood was a TCR beta motif consisting of eight highly homologous variants. Reportedly, matched ankylosing spondylitis synovial fluid was significantly enriched for disease-linked clones.

This CDR3 is built from 15 residues. Trimming pared 7 bases from V and 8 bases from J, leaving 21 bases between. TCRdb re-called the 5' RACE reads with MiXCR, one entry per CDR3 protein. Here the sample spans about 360,000 distinct CDR3 sequences, approximately 22% being singletons. This clonotype was observed at least ten times. Its antigen is undetermined. Sequencing used blood, either unsorted or a sorted T cell fraction (not recorded which). This sequence was found in a male donor with ankylosing spondylitis or in good health (not recorded which). The V gene is TRBV12-3 or TRBV12-4, the J gene TRBJ2-1; possible D gene TRBD1, 6 bases. The DNA for the CDR3 is TGTGCCAGCATCGAAGGGACATCCCAGTCGGATGAGCAGTTCTTC. Residues: CASIEGTSQSDEQFF.